The rows below give T cell receptor beta chains drawn from one sample of a study of blood T cell repertoires in COVID-19. Repertoires were generated with immunoSEQ multiplex PCR, while TCRdb's copy carries only in-frame clones and drops some. The data show around 480,000 clones, 75% to 90% seen once. Sequenced: PBMCs or T cells enriched from blood (not recorded which). The origin of the receptors is a woman aged 18 to 35 who had recovered from COVID-19. Both conserved end residues are part of each CDR3. D genes are given only for firm matches. The size entry is marked missing in some rows and otherwise reads once, few, many or a size class.

. | TRBJ1-5 | . | TRBV19 | TGTGCCAGTAGATATAGGGGCCAGCCCCAGCATTTT | CASRYRGQPQHF
. | TRBJ2-3 | TRBD2 | TRBV2 | TGTGCCAGCAGTACGCGGGACTACACTCACCCGGACACAGATACGCAGTATTTT | CASSTRDYTHPDTDTQYF
. | TRBJ1-5 | TRBD1 | TRBV6-5 | TGTGCCAGCAGTCGGACAGGGGAGGGCAATCAGCCCCAGCATTTT | CASSRTGEGNQPQHF
. | TRBJ2-1 | TRBD2 | TRBV30 | TGTGCCTGGAGTTGGGGTAGCGGGAGGGGTCTGTACAATGAGCAGTTCTTC | CAWSWGSGRGLYNEQFF
. | TRBJ2-7 | . | TRBV5-1 | TGCGCCAGCAGCACCCCCGCGGGGAACGAGCAGTACTTC | CASSTPAGNEQYF
. | TRBJ2-5 | TRBD2 | TRBV4-2 | TGTGCCAGCAGCAGCCATCCGGGGGCTAGCGGGGGGATCCAAGAGACCCAGTACTTC | CASSSHPGASGGIQETQYF
. | TRBJ2-1 | . | TRBV30 | TGTGCCTGGAGTCGCCGCGATGAGCAGTTCTTC | CAWSRRDEQFF
. | TRBJ2-3 | . | TRBV11-3 | TGTGCCAGCAGCTTAAATACGGCAGATACGCAGTATTTT | CASSLNTADTQYF
. | TRBJ1-1 | . | TRBV11-2 | TGTGCCAGCAGCTTAGATCGGGGTGAAGCTTTCTTT | CASSLDRGEAFF
. | TRBJ1-6 | . | TRBV7-3 | TGTGCCAGCAGCTCTTCAGGGTATAAGGATTCACCCCTCCACTTT | CASSSSGYKDSPLHF
. | TRBJ1-6 | . | TRBV5-6 | TGTGCCAGCAGCTCGCCAGACTATAATTCACCCCTCCACTTT | CASSSPDYNSPLHF
. | TRBJ1-6 | TRBD1 | TRBV30 | TGTGCCTGGAGTGTATCCGACAGGGCGGCCTCCTATAATTCACCCCTCCACTTT | CAWSVSDRAASYNSPLHF
. | TRBJ2-5 | TRBD2 | TRBV7-2 | TGTGCCAGCAGCCGCCCGGGGGGAACGATTCGGGAGACCCAGTACTTC | CASSRPGGTIRETQYF
. | TRBJ1-2 | . | TRBV6-6 | TGTGCCAGCAGTCCCACCGGCAGGGACACGGGCTACACCTTC | CASSPTGRDTGYTF
. | TRBJ2-2 | . | TRBV24-1 | TGTGCCACCAGTGATTTGGGTACAGGGAAGGCCGGGGAGCTGTTTTTT | CATSDLGTGKAGELFF
. | TRBJ2-7 | TRBD2 | TRBV3-1/TRBV3-2 | TGTGCCAGCAGCCAAGAAGAAGCCCGGGGGGGCGGGGAGCAGTACTTC | CASSQEEARGGGEQYF
. | TRBJ1-1 | . | TRBV12-5 | TGTGCTAGTGGTTTGGTACTTCTCGGGGGGCTAAGGGGAGGGACTGAAGCTTTCTTT | CASGLVLLGGLRGGTEAFF
few | TRBJ2-3 | . | TRBV4-2 | TGTGCCAGCAGCCGGAGGGGGGGGGCCCTCGAAGATACGCAGTATTTT | CASSRRGGALEDTQYF
. | TRBJ2-4 | TRBD2 | TRBV19 | TGTGCCAGTAGTATACTAGCGGTAGCCAAAAACATTCAGTACTTC | CASSILAVAKNIQYF
. | TRBJ2-5 | . | TRBV11-2 | TGTGCCAGCAGCTTAGATAGGTCGGGGGACCGTTACTTC | CASSLDRSGDRYF
. | TRBJ1-2 | . | TRBV5-1 | TGCGCCAGCAGAGTGGGGGGAGTGGACTATGGCTACACCTTC | CASRVGGVDYGYTF
. | TRBJ1-2 | . | TRBV10-1 | TGCGCCAGCAGCCCGGACAGCCAATATGGCTACACCTTC | CASSPDSQYGYTF
few | TRBJ2-3 | TRBD1 | TRBV2 | TGTGCCTCCCAGGACAGGTCAAGAGATACGCAGTATTTT | CASQDRSRDTQYF
. | TRBJ2-1 | TRBD1 | TRBV3-1/TRBV3-2 | TGTGCCAGCAGCCAACCGGGACAGGGAAAATTTAATGAGCAGTTCTTC | CASSQPGQGKFNEQFF
few | TRBJ2-2 | TRBD2 | TRBV4-2 | TGTGCCAGCAGCCTCGGGGGGGATGGCACCGGGGAGCTGTTTTTT | CASSLGGDGTGELFF
once | TRBJ2-7 | . | TRBV5-6 | TGTGCCAGCAGCCTACAGGGCTACGAGCAGTACTTC | CASSLQGYEQYF
once | TRBJ2-5 | TRBD2 | TRBV5-4 | TGTGCCAGCAGCTTGGGACTAGCGGGGGTGCAAGAGACCCAGTACTTC | CASSLGLAGVQETQYF
few | TRBJ1-1 | . | TRBV5-1 | TGCGCCAGCAGCCGGGGGGTTGACACTGAAGCTTTCTTT | CASSRGVDTEAFF
. | TRBJ2-3 | TRBD1 | TRBV7-9 | TGTGCCAGCAGCATCGGGACAGGGGGCCCCTCAGATACGCAGTATTTT | CASSIGTGGPSDTQYF
few | TRBJ1-6 | TRBD1 | TRBV5-1 | TGCGCCAGCAGCTTGGGTCCGGGACAGTTGAATAATTCACCCCTCCACTTT | CASSLGPGQLNNSPLHF
. | TRBJ2-1 | . | TRBV30 | TGTGCCTGGGAACCAGGGTCCGGGGGGCAGTTCTTC | CAWEPGSGGQFF
. | TRBJ2-7 | . | TRBV2 | TGTGCCAGCCGCCCGAGGAGGGGGCCTGAAGAGCAGTACTTC | CASRPRRGPEEQYF
. | TRBJ1-2 | . | TRBV15 | TGTGCCACCAGCAGAGACCACAGCTATGGCTACACCTTC | CATSRDHSYGYTF
. | TRBJ2-2 | TRBD1 | TRBV10-3 | TGTGCCACCGTGCAAGGCCCCGGACAGGGGGTAAGGACCGGGGAGCTGTTTTTT | CATVQGPGQGVRTGELFF
. | TRBJ2-4 | . | TRBV19 | TGTGCCAGTAGCCTCGGACTGAACTTACTCGAAGCCAAAAACATTCAGTACTTC | CASSLGLNLLEAKNIQYF
. | TRBJ1-2 | TRBD1 | TRBV29-1 | TGCAGCGTTCAGGGGGACTATGGCTACACCTTC | CSVQGDYGYTF
few | TRBJ2-7 | . | TRBV5-1 | TGCGCCAGCAGCTTGGGACAGACTTTCGACGAGCAGTACTTC | CASSLGQTFDEQYF
once | TRBJ2-2 | . | TRBV28 | TGTGCCAGCAGTCTACGCGGGTTAATCGGGGAGCTGTTTTTT | CASSLRGLIGELFF
. | TRBJ1-2 | TRBD1 | TRBV28 | TGTGCCGTCAGGGTTGGGACAGGGGGCAATCTCTATGGCTACACCTTC | CAVRVGTGGNLYGYTF
. | TRBJ1-5 | . | TRBV27 | TGTGCCAGCAGTCTAGCAGGGGACAGCAATCAGCCCCAGCATTTT | CASSLAGDSNQPQHF
. | TRBJ2-7 | TRBD1 | TRBV18 | TGTGCCAGCTCCCTCGGGACAGGGGGGAACCACGAGCAGTACTTC | CASSLGTGGNHEQYF
once | TRBJ2-7 | . | TRBV5-8 | TGTGCCAGCAGCTTGGCCGGGTGGACTCACGAGCAGTACTTC | CASSLAGWTHEQYF
few | TRBJ1-6 | TRBD1 | TRBV18 | TGTGCCAGCTCACCATCGGGACAGGGGGCGGGGTCACCCCTCCACTTT | CASSPSGQGAGSPLHF
. | TRBJ1-1 | . | TRBV12-5 | TGTGCTAGTGGTCCCGGGGCGGGGGGCGACACTGAAGCTTTCTTT | CASGPGAGGDTEAFF
. | TRBJ1-6 | . | TRBV2 | TGTGCCAGCAGAGTCGGCGGGTGGACACCCCTCCACTTT | CASRVGGWTPLHF
. | TRBJ2-3 | TRBD2 | TRBV2 | TGTGCCAGCAGTTCGACTAGCGGGGGGGATACAGATACGCAGTATTTT | CASSSTSGGDTDTQYF
. | TRBJ1-1 | . | TRBV24-1 | TGTGCCACCAGGGTCCGGGAGAGGACGGTGAACACTGAAGCTTTCTTT | CATRVRERTVNTEAFF
. | TRBJ1-2 | TRBD1 | TRBV5-8 | TGTGCCAGCAGCCAGGGACAGAACTATGGCTACACCTTC | CASSQGQNYGYTF
. | TRBJ1-2 | . | TRBV30 | TGTGCCTGGAGGGAGTCCCGCAACTATGGCTACACCTTC | CAWRESRNYGYTF
. | TRBJ1-2 | . | TRBV6-5 | TGTGCCAGCAGTTTTGACACCGGCTTTTCTAACTATGGCTACACCTTC | CASSFDTGFSNYGYTF
once | TRBJ2-2 | TRBD2 | TRBV27 | TGTGCCAGCAGTCGGATACTAGCGGAGCGGACCGGGGAGCTGTTTTTT | CASSRILAERTGELFF
. | TRBJ2-7 | TRBD1 | TRBV27 | TGTGCCAGCAGTTTGGGGACAGGGAGCTACGAGCAGTACTTC | CASSLGTGSYEQYF
. | TRBJ1-3 | . | TRBV7-9 | TGTGCCAGCGAATCGGGAGCTGGAAACACCATATATTTT | CASESGAGNTIYF
few | TRBJ1-1 | . | TRBV30 | TGTGCCTGGAGTCCCTTGACAGACCTACTCCAAGCTTTCTTT | CAWSPLTDLLQAFF
. | TRBJ2-3 | . | TRBV7-9 | TGTGCCAGCTCCCTTCGGGGGGCGGTTAGCACAGATACGCAGTATTTT | CASSLRGAVSTDTQYF
. | TRBJ1-1 | . | TRBV3-1/TRBV3-2 | TGTGCCAGCAGCCAACGAGAGAACACTGAAGCTTTCTTT | CASSQRENTEAFF
. | TRBJ1-1 | . | TRBV2 | TGTGCCAGCAGCCCCCCTTCGGCCTTGGGCGGGACTGAAGCTTTCTTT | CASSPPSALGGTEAFF
. | TRBJ2-6 | . | TRBV6-5 | TGTGCCAGCAGTTCCCTAAGCTCTGGGGCCAACGTCCTGACTTTC | CASSSLSSGANVLTF
. | TRBJ1-6 | TRBD1 | TRBV7-6 | TGTGCCAGCAGCTTGTTACAGGGGGATTCACCCCTCCACTTT | CASSLLQGDSPLHF
. | TRBJ1-1 | . | TRBV7-9 | TGTGCCAGCAGCCCCGTTAATAGTATGAACACTGAAGCTTTCTTT | CASSPVNSMNTEAFF